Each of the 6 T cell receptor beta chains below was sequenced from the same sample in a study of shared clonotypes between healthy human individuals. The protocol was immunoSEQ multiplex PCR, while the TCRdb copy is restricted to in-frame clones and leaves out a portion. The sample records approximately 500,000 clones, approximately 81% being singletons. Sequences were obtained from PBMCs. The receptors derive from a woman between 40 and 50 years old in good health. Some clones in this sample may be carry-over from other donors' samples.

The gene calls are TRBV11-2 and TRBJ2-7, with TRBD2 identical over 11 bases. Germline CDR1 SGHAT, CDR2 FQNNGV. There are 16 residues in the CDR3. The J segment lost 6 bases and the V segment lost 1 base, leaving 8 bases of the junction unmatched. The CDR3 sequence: CASSLAPLAGVGEQYF. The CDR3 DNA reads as TGTGCCAGCAGCTTAGCCCCACTAGCGGGAGTCGGCGAGCAGTACTTC.

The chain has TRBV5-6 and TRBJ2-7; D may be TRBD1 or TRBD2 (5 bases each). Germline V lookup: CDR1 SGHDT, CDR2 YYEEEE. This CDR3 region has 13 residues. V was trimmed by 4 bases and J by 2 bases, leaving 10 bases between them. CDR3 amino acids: CASSPGRTYEQYF. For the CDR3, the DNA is TGTGCCAGCAGCCCGGGACGGACCTACGAGCAGTACTTC.

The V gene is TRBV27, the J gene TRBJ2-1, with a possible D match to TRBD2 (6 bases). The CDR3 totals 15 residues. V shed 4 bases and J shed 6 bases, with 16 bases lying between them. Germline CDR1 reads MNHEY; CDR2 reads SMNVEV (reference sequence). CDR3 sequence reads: CASSYRRLGGNEQFF. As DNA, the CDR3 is TGTGCCAGCAGTTACCGTCGACTAGGCGGCAATGAGCAGTTCTTC.

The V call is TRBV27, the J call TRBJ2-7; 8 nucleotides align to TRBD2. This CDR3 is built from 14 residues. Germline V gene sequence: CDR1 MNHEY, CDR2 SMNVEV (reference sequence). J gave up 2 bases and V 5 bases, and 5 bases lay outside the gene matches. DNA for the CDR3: TGTGCCAGCAGTCTCCACGGGAGGGCCTACGAGCAGTACTTC. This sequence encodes CASSLHGRAYEQYF.

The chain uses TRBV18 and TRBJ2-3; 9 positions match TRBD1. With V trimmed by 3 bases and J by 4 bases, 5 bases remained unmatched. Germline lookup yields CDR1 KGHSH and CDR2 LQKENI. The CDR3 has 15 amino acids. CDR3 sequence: CASSPGQGGADTQYF. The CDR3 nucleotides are TGTGCCAGCTCACCGGGACAGGGAGGCGCAGATACGCAGTATTTT.

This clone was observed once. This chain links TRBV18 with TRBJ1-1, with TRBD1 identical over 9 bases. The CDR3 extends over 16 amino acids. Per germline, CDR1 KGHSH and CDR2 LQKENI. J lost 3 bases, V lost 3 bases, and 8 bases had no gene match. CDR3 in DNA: TGTGCCAGCTCACCGCAAACAGGGGGCATTTACACTGAAGCTTTCTTT. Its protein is CASSPQTGGIYTEAFF.